The sequence of this T cell receptor (beta chain) was determined in a study of blood T cell repertoires in COVID-19. Study-wide context: The samples span acute and convalescent COVID-19 from the United States, Italy and Spain.

The CDR3 contains 14 residues. The V and J ends lost 4 bases and 1 base respectively, with 10 bases between them. Per germline, CDR1 MNHEY and CDR2 SVGEGT. In the original analysis: Quantification of nucleated cells was approximated via reference gene primer amplification. Sequencing was performed with immunoSEQ multiplex PCR; in TCRdb, only in-frame clones are kept and a portion is missing. Clone size and the V and J calls come from that table; the DNA yielded D and trimming. The sample has approximately 90,000 clones, around 85% seen once. The TCR originated in a human donor in a cohort sampled during active COVID-19. The J gene is TRBJ1-1, the V gene TRBV6-2 or TRBV6-3; D possibly corresponds to TRBD1 (5 bases). Sequenced input: peripheral blood. The CDR3 nucleotides read TGTGCCAGCAGTTTTCAGGGCCCGAACACTGAAGCTTTCTTT. This sequence encodes CASSFQGPNTEAFF.